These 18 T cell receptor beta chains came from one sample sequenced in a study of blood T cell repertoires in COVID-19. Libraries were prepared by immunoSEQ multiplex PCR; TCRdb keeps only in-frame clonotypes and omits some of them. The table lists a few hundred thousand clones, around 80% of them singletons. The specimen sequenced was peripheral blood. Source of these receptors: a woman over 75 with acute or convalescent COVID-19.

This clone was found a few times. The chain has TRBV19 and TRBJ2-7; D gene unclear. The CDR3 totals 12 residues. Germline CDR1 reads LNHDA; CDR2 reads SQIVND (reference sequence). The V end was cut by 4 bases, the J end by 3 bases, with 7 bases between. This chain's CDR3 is CASSSGLYEQYF. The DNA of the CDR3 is TGTGCCAGTAGTAGTGGGCTCTACGAGCAGTACTTC. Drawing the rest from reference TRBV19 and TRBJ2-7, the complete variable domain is DGGITQSPKYLFRKEGQNVTLSCEQNLNHDAMYWYRQDPGQGLRLIYYSQIVNDFQKGDIAEGYSVSREKKESFPLTVTSAQKNPTAFYLCASSSGLYEQYFGPGTRLTVT.

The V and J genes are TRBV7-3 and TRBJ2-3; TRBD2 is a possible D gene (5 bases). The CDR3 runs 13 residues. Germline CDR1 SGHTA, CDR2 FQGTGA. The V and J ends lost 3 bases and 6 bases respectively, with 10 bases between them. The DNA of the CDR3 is TGTGCCAGCAGCTTTACTAGTTCGGATACGCAGTATTTT. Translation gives CASSFTSSDTQYF.

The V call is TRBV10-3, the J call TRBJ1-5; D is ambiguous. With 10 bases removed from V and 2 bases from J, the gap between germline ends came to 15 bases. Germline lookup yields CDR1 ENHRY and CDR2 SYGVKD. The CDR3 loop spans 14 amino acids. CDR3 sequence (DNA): TGTGCCACCCGCGATCGGTTTGGCAATCAGCCCCAGCATTTT. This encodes CATRDRFGNQPQHF.

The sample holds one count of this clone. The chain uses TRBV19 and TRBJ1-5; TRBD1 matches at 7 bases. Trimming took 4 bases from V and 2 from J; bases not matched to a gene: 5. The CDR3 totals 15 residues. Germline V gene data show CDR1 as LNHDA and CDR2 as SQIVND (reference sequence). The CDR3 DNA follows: TGTGCCAGTAGTACGAGGGGGCGCGGCAATCAGCCCCAGCATTTT. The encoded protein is CASSTRGRGNQPQHF. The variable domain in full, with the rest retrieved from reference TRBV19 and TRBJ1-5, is DGGITQSPKYLFRKEGQNVTLSCEQNLNHDAMYWYRQDPGQGLRLIYYSQIVNDFQKGDIAEGYSVSREKKESFPLTVTSAQKNPTAFYLCASSTRGRGNQPQHFGDGTRLSIL.

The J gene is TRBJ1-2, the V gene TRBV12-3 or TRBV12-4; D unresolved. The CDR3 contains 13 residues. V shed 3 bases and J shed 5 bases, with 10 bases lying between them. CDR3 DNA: TGTGCCAGCAGTTTTCTGCGAGGGTATGGCTACACCTTC. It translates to CASSFLRGYGYTF.

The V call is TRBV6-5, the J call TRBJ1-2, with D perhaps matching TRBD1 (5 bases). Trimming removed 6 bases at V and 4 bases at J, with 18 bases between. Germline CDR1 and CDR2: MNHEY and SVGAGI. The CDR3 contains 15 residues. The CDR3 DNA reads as TGTGCCAGCAGAAGGACACCTTCCGCCGCCTATGGCTACACCTTC. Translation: CASRRTPSAAYGYTF.

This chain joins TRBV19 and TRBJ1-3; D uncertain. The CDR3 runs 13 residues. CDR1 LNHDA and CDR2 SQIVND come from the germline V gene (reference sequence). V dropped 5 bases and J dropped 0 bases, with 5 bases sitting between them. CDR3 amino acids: CASSSISGNTIYF. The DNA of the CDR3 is TGTGCCAGTAGTTCTATCTCTGGAAACACCATATATTTT.

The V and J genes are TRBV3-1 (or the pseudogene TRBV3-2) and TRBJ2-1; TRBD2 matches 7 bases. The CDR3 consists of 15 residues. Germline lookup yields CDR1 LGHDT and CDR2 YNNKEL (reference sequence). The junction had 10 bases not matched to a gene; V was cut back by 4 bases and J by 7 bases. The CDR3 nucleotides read TGTGCCAGCAGCCCCTGGACTAGTGCCGGTAATGAGCAGTTCTTC. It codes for CASSPWTSAGNEQFF.

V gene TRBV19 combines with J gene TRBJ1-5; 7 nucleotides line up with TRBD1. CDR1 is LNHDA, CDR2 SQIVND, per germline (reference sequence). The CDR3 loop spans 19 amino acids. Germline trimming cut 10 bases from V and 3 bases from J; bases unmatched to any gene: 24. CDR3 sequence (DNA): TGTGCCACCAGCTCCACGGGACAGAGATGGGGGACCTCCAATCAGCCCCAGCATTTT. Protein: CATSSTGQRWGTSNQPQHF.

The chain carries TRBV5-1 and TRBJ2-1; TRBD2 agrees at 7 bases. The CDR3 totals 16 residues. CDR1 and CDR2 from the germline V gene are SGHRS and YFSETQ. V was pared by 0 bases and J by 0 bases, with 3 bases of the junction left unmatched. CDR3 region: CASSLGEGISYNEQFF. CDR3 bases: TGCGCCAGCAGCTTGGGGGAGGGTATCTCCTACAATGAGCAGTTCTTC.

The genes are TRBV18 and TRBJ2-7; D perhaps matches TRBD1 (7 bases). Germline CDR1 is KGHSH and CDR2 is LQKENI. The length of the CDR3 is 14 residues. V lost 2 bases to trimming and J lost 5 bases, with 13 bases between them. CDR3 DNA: TGTGCCAGCTCACCATCCCAGGGGGGCCACGAGCAGTACTTC. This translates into CASSPSQGGHEQYF.

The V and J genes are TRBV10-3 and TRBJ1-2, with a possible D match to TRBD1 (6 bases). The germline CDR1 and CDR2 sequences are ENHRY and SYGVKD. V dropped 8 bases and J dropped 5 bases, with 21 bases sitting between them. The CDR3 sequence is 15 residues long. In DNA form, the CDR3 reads TGTGCCATCGGCGGACAGTCGGAACCCTCTTATGGCTACACCTTC. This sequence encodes CAIGGQSEPSYGYTF.

The CDR3 DNA reads as TGCGCCAGCAGCCAAGGATGGGGAGCTGAAGCTTTCTTT. Its protein is CASSQGWGAEAFF. The chain employs TRBV4-3 and TRBJ1-1; D ambiguous. The V gene's germline CDR1 is LGHNA and CDR2 YSLEER. Deletions cut 1 base from V and 6 bases from J, with 9 bases between. The CDR3 contains 13 residues.

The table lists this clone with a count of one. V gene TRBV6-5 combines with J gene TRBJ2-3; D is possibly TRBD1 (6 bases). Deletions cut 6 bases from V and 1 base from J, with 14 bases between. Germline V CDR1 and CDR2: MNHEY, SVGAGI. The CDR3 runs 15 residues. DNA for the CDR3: TGTGCCAGCAGAAACAGGGCAGTTGGCACAGATACGCAGTATTTT. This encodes CASRNRAVGTDTQYF.

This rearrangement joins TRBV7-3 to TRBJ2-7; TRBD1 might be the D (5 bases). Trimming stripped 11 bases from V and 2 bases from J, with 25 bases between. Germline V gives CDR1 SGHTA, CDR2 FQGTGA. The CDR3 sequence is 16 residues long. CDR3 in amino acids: CAPPRRGTEGPYEQYF. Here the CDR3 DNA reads TGTGCCCCCCCCAGAAGGGGAACTGAAGGCCCCTACGAGCAGTACTTC.

This CDR3 reads CASSPPGTVAYEQYF. CDR3 nucleotides: TGTGCCAGCTCACCACCGGGGACAGTGGCCTACGAGCAGTACTTC. The chain joins TRBV18 to TRBJ2-7; the match to TRBD1 covers 7 bases. J gave up 2 bases and V 0 bases, and 4 bases lay outside the gene matches. The CDR3 covers 15 residues. In germline, CDR1 is KGHSH, CDR2 LQKENI.

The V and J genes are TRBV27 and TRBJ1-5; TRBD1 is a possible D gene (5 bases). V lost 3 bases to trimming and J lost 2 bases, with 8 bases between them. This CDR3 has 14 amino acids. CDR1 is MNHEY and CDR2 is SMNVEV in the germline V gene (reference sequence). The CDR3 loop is CASSFLQGNQPQHF. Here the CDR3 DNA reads TGTGCCAGCAGTTTCCTACAGGGCAATCAGCCCCAGCATTTT.

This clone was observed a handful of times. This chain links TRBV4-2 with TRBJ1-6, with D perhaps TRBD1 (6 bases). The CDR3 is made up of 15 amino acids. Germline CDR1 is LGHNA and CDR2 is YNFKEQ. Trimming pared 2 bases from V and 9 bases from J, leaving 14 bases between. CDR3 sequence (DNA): TGTGCCAGCAGCCAACCGGTCGAACAGGGTTCACCCCTCCACTTT. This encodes CASSQPVEQGSPLHF.